One sample yielded the 8 T cell receptor beta chains listed below, sequenced in a study of shared clonotypes between healthy human individuals. Profiling relied on immunoSEQ multiplex PCR, and the TCRdb table lists in-frame clones only, not all of them. Of some 1 million clones in the sample, approximately 68% were seen once. Sample: memory CD4+ T cells sorted from blood. Subset specified: CD45RA-negative fraction. These receptors originate from a man aged 18 to 29 in good health.

Only a few counts were recorded for this clone. This chain connects TRBV5-1 to TRBJ2-7, with 9 positions matching TRBD2. After removal of 5 bases from V and 2 bases from J, the junction contained 8 bases not matched to a gene. The CDR3 extends over 15 amino acids. Germline CDR1 and CDR2: SGHRS and YFSETQ. The CDR3 reads CASSRAGGFAYEQYF. The CDR3 nucleotides are TGCGCCAGCAGTAGAGCGGGGGGCTTCGCCTACGAGCAGTACTTC.

The chain carries TRBV10-3 and TRBJ2-5; D gene unclear. From germline, CDR1 is ENHRY and CDR2 SYGVKD. With 0 bases removed from V and 5 bases from J, the gap between germline ends came to 10 bases. This CDR3 contains 14 residues. The CDR3 sequence is CAISESWAEETQYF. The CDR3 coding sequence is TGTGCCATCAGTGAGTCCTGGGCGGAGGAGACCCAGTACTTC.

V gene TRBV11-2 combines with J gene TRBJ1-4; the match to TRBD1 covers 8 bases. CDR1 is SGHAT and CDR2 is FQNNGV in the germline V gene. V dropped 5 bases and J dropped 4; count of bases not matched to a gene: 0. The CDR3 loop spans 13 amino acids. The CDR3 is CASSGQGNEKLFF. DNA of the CDR3: TGTGCCAGCAGCGGACAGGGTAATGAAAAACTGTTTTTT.

The chain is built from TRBV10-3 and TRBJ2-1; 12 bases are a match to TRBD2. V was clipped by 4 bases and J by 0 bases; unmatched bases: 1. Looked up from germline, CDR1 is ENHRY and CDR2 is SYGVKD. The CDR3 extends over 16 amino acids. CDR3 nucleotide sequence: TGTGCCATCAGTGGACTAGCGGGAGCCTCCTACAATGAGCAGTTCTTC. Translation: CAISGLAGASYNEQFF.

The V and J genes are TRBV28 and TRBJ2-3; 8 nucleotides line up with TRBD1. The CDR3 length is 20 residues. Germline V gives CDR1 MDHEN, CDR2 SYDVKM. Trimming took 3 bases from V and 1 from J; bases not matched to a gene: 18. The CDR3 spells CASSFISGQGKIRGTDTQYF. CDR3 DNA: TGTGCCAGCAGTTTTATCAGCGGACAGGGAAAGATTAGGGGCACAGATACGCAGTATTTT.

Turning to this clone: Different DNA sequences within this sample yield the same CDR3. This chain joins TRBV20-1 and TRBJ2-3, with D hard to call. This CDR3 is built from 11 residues. Per germline, CDR1 DFQATT and CDR2 SNEGSKA (reference sequence). Trimming removed 2 bases at V and 6 bases at J, with 6 bases between. In DNA, the CDR3 is TGCAGTGCTAGAATGGCCGATACGCAGTATTTT. This translates into CSARMADTQYF.

As concerns this clone: This could be a read error, since a much larger clone is one nucleotide away. The V and J genes are TRBV7-2 and TRBJ1-2; 7 nucleotides agree with TRBD1. This CDR3 has 13 residues. The V gene end was trimmed by 4 bases and the J gene end by 2 bases; junction bases not matched to a gene: 1. Germline V gene lookup returns CDR1 SGHTA and CDR2 FQGNSA. CDR3 protein: CASSSGQNYGYTF. CDR3 bases: TGTGCCAGCAGCTCGGGACAGAACTATGGCTACACCTTC.

The chain carries TRBV5-8 and TRBJ1-2; 10 bases align to TRBD1. This CDR3 region has 14 residues. Germline V gene lookup returns CDR1 SGHTS and CDR2 YDEGEE. J was trimmed by 5 bases and V by 3 bases; bases with no gene match: 4. The CDR3 sequence: CASSSRDRGYGYTF. The DNA of the CDR3 is TGTGCCAGCAGCTCCCGGGACAGGGGATATGGCTACACCTTC.